This T cell receptor beta chain was sequenced for a study of cytomegalovirus exposure and HLA in healthy donors. Both 60 Vbeta primers and 13 Jbeta primers went into the PCR. Method: immunoSEQ multiplex PCR; TCRdb's copy keeps in-frame clones and lacks some. The sample has around 50,000 clones. The V segment lost 5 bases and the J segment 3 bases; nucleotides outside the gene matches: 3. CDR1 SGHAT and CDR2 FQNNGV come from the germline V gene. The CDR3 contains 13 residues. The chain employs TRBV11-2 and TRBJ1-1, with 7 bases matching TRBD1. What was sequenced was PBMCs. The sequence derives from a male donor in good health and CMV-seronegative. CDR3 in DNA: TGTGCCAGCAGCCGGGACAGCTACACTGAAGCTTTCTTT. Translated, it gives CASSRDSYTEAFF.